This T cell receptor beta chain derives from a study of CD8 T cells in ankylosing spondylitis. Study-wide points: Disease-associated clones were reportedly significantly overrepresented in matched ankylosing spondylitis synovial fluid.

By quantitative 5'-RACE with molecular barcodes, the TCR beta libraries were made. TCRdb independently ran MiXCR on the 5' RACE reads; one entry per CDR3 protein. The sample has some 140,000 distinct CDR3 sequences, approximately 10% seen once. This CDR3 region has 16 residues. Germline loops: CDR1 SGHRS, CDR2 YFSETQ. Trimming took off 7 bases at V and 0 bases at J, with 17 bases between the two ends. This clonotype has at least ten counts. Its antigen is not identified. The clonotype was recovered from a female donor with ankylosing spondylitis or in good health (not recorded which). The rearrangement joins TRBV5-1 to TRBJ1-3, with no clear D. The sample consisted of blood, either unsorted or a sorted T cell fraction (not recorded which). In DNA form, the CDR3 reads TGCGCCAGCTGCCCTGCTGGGCCAAACTCTGGAAACACCATATATTTT. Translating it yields CASCPAGPNSGNTIYF.